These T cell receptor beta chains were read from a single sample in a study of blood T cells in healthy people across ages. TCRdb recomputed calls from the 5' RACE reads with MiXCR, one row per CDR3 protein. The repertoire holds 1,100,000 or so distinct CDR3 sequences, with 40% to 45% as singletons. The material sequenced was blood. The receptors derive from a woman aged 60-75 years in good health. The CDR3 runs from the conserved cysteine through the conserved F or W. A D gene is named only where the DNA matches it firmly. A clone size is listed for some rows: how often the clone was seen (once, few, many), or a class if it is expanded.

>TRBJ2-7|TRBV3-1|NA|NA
TGTGCCAGCAGCCCACGGAGGGTCCCTAGCGAGCAGTACTTC
CASSPRRVPSEQYF
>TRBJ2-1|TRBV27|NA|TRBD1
TGTGCCAGCAGTTTATGGTCAGGGGGTGGGAATGAGCAGTTCTTC
CASSLWSGGGNEQFF
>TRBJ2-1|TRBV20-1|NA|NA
TGCAGTGCTCTCTTAGACGGGAGATACAATGAGCAGTTCTTC
CSALLDGRYNEQFF
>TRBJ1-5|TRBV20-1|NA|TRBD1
TGCAGTGCTAGAATGTGGGACAGGGCTCTCAATCAGCCCCAGCATTTT
CSARMWDRALNQPQHF
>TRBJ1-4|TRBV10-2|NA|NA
TGCGCCAGCAGGCAGGTACAAGAAAAACTGTTTTTT
CASRQVQEKLFF
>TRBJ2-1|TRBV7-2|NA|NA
TGTGCCAGCAGCCCCCGGCGGGGCGGGCTCTACAGTGAGCAGTTCTTC
CASSPRRGGLYSEQFF
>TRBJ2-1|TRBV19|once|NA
TGTGCCAGTAGTTTTCGGGAGTTTGACAATGAGCAGTTCTTC
CASSFREFDNEQFF
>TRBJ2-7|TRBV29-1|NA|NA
TGCAGCGTTGAAGGAGCGGCAAGCTCCTACGAGCAGTACTTC
CSVEGAASSYEQYF
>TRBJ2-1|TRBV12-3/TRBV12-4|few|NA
TGTGCCAGAGTGTCCGCAAGCTCCTACAATGAGCAGTTCTTC
CARVSASSYNEQFF
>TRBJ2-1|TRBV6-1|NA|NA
TGTGCCAGCAGTGAAGCAGGGTATAGGGAGCAGTTCTTC
CASSEAGYREQFF
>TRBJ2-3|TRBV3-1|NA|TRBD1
TGTGCCAGCAGCCAAGATTTCCGGGACAGGGGAACAGATACGCAGTATTTT
CASSQDFRDRGTDTQYF
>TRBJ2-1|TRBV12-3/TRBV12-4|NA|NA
TGTGCCAGCAGACCCAACAGAGGGTTCCCCAATGAGCAGTTCTTC
CASRPNRGFPNEQFF
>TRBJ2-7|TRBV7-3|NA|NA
TGTGCCAGCAGCACCACCTCGCGGGGTCACCAGTACTTC
CASSTTSRGHQYF
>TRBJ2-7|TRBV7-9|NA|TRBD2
TGTGCCAGCAGCTTGCGGGGGACTAGCGGGAACGAGCAGTACTTC
CASSLRGTSGNEQYF
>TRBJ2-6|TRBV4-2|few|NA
TGTGCCAGCAGCCAAGGAGAGGGAGCTGGGGCCAACGTCCTGACTTTC
CASSQGEGAGANVLTF
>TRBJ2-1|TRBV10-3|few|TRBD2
TGTGCCATCAGTGAGTCTACTGCCAGCGGGGACTACAATGAGCAGTTCTTC
CAISESTASGDYNEQFF
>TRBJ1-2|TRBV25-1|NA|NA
TGTGCCAGCGGGGGGGGTTTCTCCTATGGCTACACCTTC
CASGGGFSYGYTF
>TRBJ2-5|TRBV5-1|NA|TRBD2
TGCGCCAGCAGATTTGGGCGGGAGGATACCCAAGAGACCCAGTACTTC
CASRFGREDTQETQYF
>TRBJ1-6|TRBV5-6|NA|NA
TGTGCCAGCAGCGGTATGGCAGGGACTAGCTCCTATAATTCACCCCTCCACTTT
CASSGMAGTSSYNSPLHF
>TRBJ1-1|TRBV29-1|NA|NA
TGCAGCGTGGGGGGGGCAGCTGAAGCTTTCTTT
CSVGGAAEAFF
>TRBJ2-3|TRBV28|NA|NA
TGTGCCAGCAGCCCTTTGGCACTAGAGAGGACAGATACGCAGTATTTT
CASSPLALERTDTQYF
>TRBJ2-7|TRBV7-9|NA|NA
TGTGCCAGCAGCTTAGACGGGGACGAGCAGTACTTC
CASSLDGDEQYF
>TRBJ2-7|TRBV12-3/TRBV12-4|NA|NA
TGTGCCAGCAGTCCTTGGGGGGAGAGCTCCTACGAGCAGTACTTC
CASSPWGESSYEQYF
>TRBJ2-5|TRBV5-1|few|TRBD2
TGCGCCAGCAGCGGCGGACTAGCAGAAGAGACCCAGTACTTC
CASSGGLAEETQYF
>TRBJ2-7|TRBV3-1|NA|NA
TGTGCCAGCAGCCAAGTAGGCACCCCCTACGAGCAGTACTTC
CASSQVGTPYEQYF
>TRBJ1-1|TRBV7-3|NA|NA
TGTGCCAGCTCCCTCTCCAATTCGAACACTGAAGCTTTCTTT
CASSLSNSNTEAFF
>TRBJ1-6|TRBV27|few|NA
TGTGCCAGCACCCTCGGAGAGTATAATTCACCCCTCCACTTT
CASTLGEYNSPLHF
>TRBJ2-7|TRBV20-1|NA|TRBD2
TGCAGTGCTAGCGGGAGGTTGTTCGAGCAGTACTTC
CSASGRLFEQYF
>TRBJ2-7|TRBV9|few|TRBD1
TGTGCCAGCAGCCTGGACAGGACCTCCTACGAGCAGTACTTC
CASSLDRTSYEQYF
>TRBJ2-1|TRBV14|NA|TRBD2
TGTGCCAGCAGCTCGGACGGGACTAGCCTTAGGTATGAGCAGTTCTTC
CASSSDGTSLRYEQFF
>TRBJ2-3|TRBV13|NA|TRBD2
TGTGCCAGCAGCCATAGCGGGAGAGGTACAGATACGCAGTATTTT
CASSHSGRGTDTQYF
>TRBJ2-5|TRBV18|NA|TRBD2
TGTGCCAGCTCACCACCGAAGAGCGGGAGGGCCCAAGAGGCCCAGTACTTC
CASSPPKSGRAQEAQYF
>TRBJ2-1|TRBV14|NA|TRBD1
TGTGCCAGCAGCCTGACAGGGGGCTTAAGCTCCTACAATGAGCAGTTCTTC
CASSLTGGLSSYNEQFF
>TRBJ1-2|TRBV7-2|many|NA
TGTGCCAGCAGTTTAGACGTCTATGGCTACACCTTC
CASSLDVYGYTF
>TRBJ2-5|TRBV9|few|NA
TGTGCCAGCAGCGTATTCGGGAGCCTGTCTGATGAGCAGTACTTC
CASSVFGSLSDEQYF
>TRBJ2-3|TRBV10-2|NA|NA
TGCGCCAGCAGTGTAGGAGCTCCCACTAGCACAGATACGCAGTATTTT
CASSVGAPTSTDTQYF
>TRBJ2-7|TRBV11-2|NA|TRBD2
TGTGCCAGCAGCTTAGGGACTAGTAGTCCCCACGAGCAGTACTTC
CASSLGTSSPHEQYF
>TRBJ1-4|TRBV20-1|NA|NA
TGCAGTGCCCGAGGAGGGACAACTAATGAAAAACTGTTTTTT
CSARGGTTNEKLFF
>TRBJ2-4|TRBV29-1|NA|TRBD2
TGCAGCGTTGAATTTGGGGGGGGCAAAAACATTCAGTACTTC
CSVEFGGGKNIQYF
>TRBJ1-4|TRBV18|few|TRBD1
TGTGCCAGCTCCCCCGGGACAGGGCTCGAAAAACTGTTTTTT
CASSPGTGLEKLFF
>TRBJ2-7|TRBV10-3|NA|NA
TGTGCCATCAAGGGCAGTGCGGGATCCGAGCAGTACTTC
CAIKGSAGSEQYF
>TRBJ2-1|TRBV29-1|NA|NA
TGCAGCGTTGACTCGCGAGACTACAATGAGCAGTTCTTC
CSVDSRDYNEQFF
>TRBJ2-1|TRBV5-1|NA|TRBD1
TGCGCCAGCAGCTTGGGACAGGGGGGGCTCAATGAGCAGTTCTTC
CASSLGQGGLNEQFF
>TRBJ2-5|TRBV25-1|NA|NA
TGTGCCAGCAGTGAGAAGACATGGTACCAAGAGACCCAGTACTTC
CASSEKTWYQETQYF
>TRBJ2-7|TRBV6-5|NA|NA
TGTGCCAGCAGTTACTTATTAGCAGGAGGCCGGGGGGAGCAGTACTTC
CASSYLLAGGRGEQYF
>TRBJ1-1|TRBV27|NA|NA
TGTGCCAGCCGTGACGGAGGTTACCTCGGGGAAGCTTTCTTT
CASRDGGYLGEAFF
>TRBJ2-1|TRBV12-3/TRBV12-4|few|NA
TGTGCCAGCAGTTTCCCCGCTCTGGGATATGAGCAGTTCTTC
CASSFPALGYEQFF
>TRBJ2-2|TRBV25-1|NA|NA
TGTGCCAGCAGTGAAATGGGTCTGTCCGGGGAGCTGTTTTTT
CASSEMGLSGELFF
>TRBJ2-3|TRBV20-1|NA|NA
TGCAGTGCTGGGACACGGAGCACAGATACGCAGTATTTT
CSAGTRSTDTQYF
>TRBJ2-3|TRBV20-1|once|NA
TGCAGTGTAACGGGACCACACACAGATACGCAGTATTTT
CSVTGPHTDTQYF
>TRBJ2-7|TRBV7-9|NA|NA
TGTGCCAGCGGGCCGTCGCTGGTCTACGAGCAGTACTTC
CASGPSLVYEQYF
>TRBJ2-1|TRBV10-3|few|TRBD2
TGTGCCATCAGTGAGCCGGGACTAGCTTCCAATGAGCAGTTCTTC
CAISEPGLASNEQFF